This T cell receptor (beta chain) was recovered during a study of blood T cell repertoires in COVID-19. On the study more broadly: COVID-19 samples from acute and convalescent phases originated in the United States, Italy and Spain.

In the authors' workflow: For nucleated cells, counts were estimated from reference gene primer amplification. Data came from immunoSEQ multiplex PCR; TCRdb stores just in-frame clones and leaves some out. V and J calls and clone size are copied from that table; D and trimming were computed from the DNA. The data hold about 54,000 clones, with around four fifths observed a single time. V was shortened by 2 bases and J by 6 bases, with 14 bases between the two germline ends. This CDR3 spans 15 amino acids. Germline V gene sequence: CDR1 MNHNS, CDR2 SASEGT. This clonotype was sampled from a man aged 50-59 years with acute or convalescent COVID-19. The V call is TRBV6-1, the J call TRBJ2-1; possible D gene TRBD2, 6 bases. Input material: peripheral blood. The CDR3 spells CASSETRGRPNEQFF. The CDR3 region has the DNA TGTGCCAGCAGTGAAACTAGAGGGAGGCCCAATGAGCAGTTCTTC.